This passage covers 13 T cell receptor beta chains from one sample sequenced in a study of blood T cell repertoires in COVID-19. Produced via immunoSEQ multiplex PCR; TCRdb's table is partial and in-frame only. The sample contains 85,000 to 100,000 clones, 90% of which appear only once. Sequences were obtained from peripheral blood. These TCRs come from a man in his 60s with acute or convalescent COVID-19.

The V call is TRBV7-2, the J call TRBJ2-7, with TRBD1 identical over 7 bases. Losses at the gene ends were 5 bases for V and 0 bases for J; bases not matched to a gene: 4. The V gene's germline CDR1 is SGHTA and CDR2 FQGNSA. The CDR3 is 14 residues long. CDR3 residues: CASSSRDSSYEQYF. CDR3 nucleotides: TGTGCCAGCAGCAGTCGGGACAGCTCCTACGAGCAGTACTTC.

The sample holds one count of this clone. The V and J genes are TRBV5-1 and TRBJ1-1; TRBD1 might be the D (5 bases). Trimming stripped 2 bases from V and 4 bases from J, with 9 bases between. The CDR3 has 13 residues. Germline V gene sequence: CDR1 SGHRS, CDR2 YFSETQ. CDR3 DNA: TGCGCCAGCAGCTTATTTGACAGCACTGAAGCTTTCTTT. This sequence encodes CASSLFDSTEAFF.

The chain uses TRBV9 and TRBJ2-1; 7 bases align to TRBD1. V lost 3 bases to trimming and J lost 8 bases; unmatched junction nucleotides: 2. Per the germline V gene, CDR1 is SGDLS and CDR2 is YYNGEE. This CDR3 is built from 12 residues. CDR3 DNA: TGTGCCAGCAGCGGGACAGGCGATGAGCAGTTCTTC. This gives the protein CASSGTGDEQFF.

The V gene is TRBV9, the J gene TRBJ1-3; a weak D match, TRBD1 (6 bases). V lost 5 bases and J 4 bases, leaving 19 bases between the germline ends. Germline CDR1 reads SGDLS; CDR2 reads YYNGEE. The CDR3 extends over 16 amino acids. The CDR3 coding sequence is TGTGCCAGCAGTGCGGGAGGGGGTTTCGGAGGAAACACCATATATTTT. Translating it yields CASSAGGGFGGNTIYF.

The rearrangement joins TRBV9 to TRBJ2-3; D may be TRBD1 (6 bases). The CDR3 runs to 16 residues. Trimming took off 0 bases at V and 3 bases at J, with 14 bases between the two ends. Germline assignment: CDR1 SGDLS and CDR2 YYNGEE. For the CDR3, the DNA is TGTGCCAGCAGCGTAGGTCAGGGGAAGGAGACAGATACGCAGTATTTT. Translation: CASSVGQGKETDTQYF.

This chain links TRBV4-1 with TRBJ1-4; no definite D call. CDR1 and CDR2 from the germline V gene are MGHRA and YSYEKL. V lost 1 base and J lost 7, with 10 bases in between. The CDR3 covers 14 residues. CDR3 sequence reads: CASSQVSDFEKLFF. DNA of the CDR3: TGCGCCAGCAGCCAAGTCTCAGATTTTGAAAAACTGTTTTTT.

The chain joins TRBV10-3 to TRBJ1-5; 8 bases fit TRBD1. The CDR3 has 17 amino acids. CDR1 is ENHRY and CDR2 is SYGVKD in the germline V gene. Trimming at V came to 7 bases and at J to 2 bases, leaving 13 bases not matched to a gene. CDR3 in DNA: TGTGCCATCAAAGCAGGGGGCGAGCGGTCGGGCAATCAGCCCCAGCATTTT. Its protein is CAIKAGGERSGNQPQHF.

The J gene is TRBJ2-3, the V gene TRBV5-1; 8 bases line up with TRBD2. Trimming took 2 bases from V and 4 from J; bases not matched to a gene: 6. The CDR3 length is 15 residues. In germline, CDR1 is SGHRS, CDR2 YFSETQ. The CDR3 is CASSLGRGAADTQYF. CDR3 sequence (DNA): TGCGCCAGCAGCTTAGGGCGGGGGGCCGCAGATACGCAGTATTTT.

The chain combines TRBV19 with TRBJ1-1; a weak D match, TRBD1 (6 bases). CDR1 and CDR2 (germline): LNHDA, SQIVND (reference sequence). V gave up 5 bases and J gave up 1 base, with 17 bases separating them. The CDR3 totals 16 residues. This CDR3 is CASSPPGETGNTEAFF. The CDR3 DNA is TGTGCCAGTAGTCCACCCGGAGAGACAGGGAACACTGAAGCTTTCTTT.

The V and J genes are TRBV3-1 (or the pseudogene TRBV3-2) and TRBJ2-5, with TRBD1 as a possible D gene (5 bases). Germline assignment: CDR1 LGHDT and CDR2 YNNKEL (reference sequence). The V gene lost 1 base and the J gene lost 10 bases, with 16 bases spanning the gap. The CDR3 runs 14 residues. The CDR3 sequence is CASSQGGTAQGQYF. In DNA, the CDR3 is TGTGCCAGCAGCCAAGGCGGTACCGCCCAGGGCCAGTACTTC.

V is TRBV11-3 and J is TRBJ1-2; a weak D match, TRBD1 (6 bases). The CDR3 extends over 14 amino acids. The germline gives CDR1 SGHNT, CDR2 YENEEA. Trimming removed 3 bases from V and 5 bases from J, with 13 bases in between. The CDR3 loop reads CASSFGQRGYGYTF. The CDR3 DNA sequence: TGTGCCAGCAGCTTCGGACAGCGGGGATATGGCTACACCTTC.

This sequence joins TRBV3-1 (or the pseudogene TRBV3-2) and TRBJ2-7, with a tentative D call TRBD1 (5 bases). This CDR3 spans 13 amino acids. V lost 1 base and J lost 3, with 7 bases in between. Germline V gene sequence: CDR1 LGHDT, CDR2 YNNKEL (reference sequence). The CDR3 DNA is TGTGCCAGCAGCCAAGCGGACAACTACGAGCAGTACGTC. It yields the protein CASSQADNYEQYV.

V usage is TRBV6-6 and J usage is TRBJ1-5; TRBD1 is a possible D gene (6 bases). The CDR3 length is 13 residues. The germline V and J ends were trimmed by 2 bases and 4 bases, with 6 bases remaining between them. Germline V gene lookup returns CDR1 MNHNY and CDR2 SVGAGI (reference sequence). DNA of the CDR3: TGTGCCAGCAGTTACACAGGGAATCAGCCCCAGCATTTT. The encoded protein is CASSYTGNQPQHF.